A selection of T cell receptor beta chains follows, all from one sample in a study of T-cell memory formation after mild COVID-19. TCRdb processed the 5' RACE reads anew with MiXCR; each CDR3 protein has one entry. The table lists 300,000 to 350,000 distinct CDR3 sequences, 19% of them singletons. Sequenced material: PBMCs or a T cell subset sorted from them (not recorded which). These receptors came from a young man who had mild COVID-19 (a few samples of this study predate the infection). Cell type and time point are not known. CDR3s include the opening cysteine and the closing phenylalanine or tryptophan. A D gene is named only where the DNA matches it firmly. The size entry is marked missing in some rows and otherwise reads once, few, many or a size class.

size: -
D: -
V: TRBV5-1
J: TRBJ2-5
DNA: TGCGCCAGCAGCTCCATCAGTTTTGAAGAGACCCAGTACTTC
CDR3: CASSSISFEETQYF

size: few
D: -
V: TRBV12-3/TRBV12-4
J: TRBJ1-1
DNA: TGTGCCAGCAGCAACAGGGCTCGAGACGCTGAAGCTTTCTTT
CDR3: CASSNRARDAEAFF

size: few
D: -
V: TRBV12-3/TRBV12-4
J: TRBJ2-3
DNA: TGTGCCAGCAGTCTTATACAGGGCCTCCCAGATACGCAGTATTTT
CDR3: CASSLIQGLPDTQYF

size: few
D: -
V: TRBV5-1
J: TRBJ2-3
DNA: TGCGCCAGCAAAGGCGGCACAGATACGCAGTATTTT
CDR3: CASKGGTDTQYF

size: -
D: TRBD2
V: TRBV7-6
J: TRBJ2-3
DNA: TGTGCCAGCAGCCGCAGGGCGGGGGTGGCCACAGATACGCAGTATTTT
CDR3: CASSRRAGVATDTQYF

size: few
D: -
V: TRBV29-1
J: TRBJ1-1
DNA: TGCAGCGCCGTCCGACGGCCAATGAACACTGAAGCTTTCTTT
CDR3: CSAVRRPMNTEAFF

size: -
D: TRBD2
V: TRBV5-1
J: TRBJ2-3
DNA: TGCGCCAGCAGCATCGGGACTAGCTCCACAGATACGCAGTATTTT
CDR3: CASSIGTSSTDTQYF

size: -
D: -
V: TRBV5-1
J: TRBJ2-2
DNA: TGCGCCAGCAGCTTGTCGACGGGGACCGGGGAGCTGTTTTTT
CDR3: CASSLSTGTGELFF

size: many
D: TRBD1
V: TRBV5-1
J: TRBJ2-2
DNA: TGCGCCAGCAGCTTTCAGGGGGCTACCGGGGAGCTGTTTTTT
CDR3: CASSFQGATGELFF

size: few
D: -
V: TRBV12-3/TRBV12-4
J: TRBJ1-2
DNA: TGTGCCAGCAGTTTGATCCGGGCCGGGGGCTACACCTTC
CDR3: CASSLIRAGGYTF

size: -
D: TRBD1
V: TRBV5-1
J: TRBJ1-1
DNA: TGCGCCAGCAGCTCGCTCGGGACAGGGGGCGCCGGGGACACTGAAGCTTTCTTT
CDR3: CASSSLGTGGAGDTEAFF

size: few
D: TRBD2
V: TRBV7-9
J: TRBJ2-4
DNA: TGTGCCAGCAGCTCATCGCTAGCGGGGGGGCCGGGAGCCAAAAACATTCAGTACTTC
CDR3: CASSSSLAGGPGAKNIQYF

size: -
D: TRBD1
V: TRBV6-2/TRBV6-3
J: TRBJ1-5
DNA: TGTGCCAGCAGTTTCCCCGGGACAGGGACAAATAGCAATCAGCCCCAGCATTTT
CDR3: CASSFPGTGTNSNQPQHF

size: few
D: TRBD1
V: TRBV28
J: TRBJ2-1
DNA: TGTGCCAGCAGGCCGTCGGGACAGGCCAACAATGAGCAGTTCTTC
CDR3: CASRPSGQANNEQFF

size: -
D: TRBD1
V: TRBV19
J: TRBJ1-2
DNA: TGTGCCACTCTCCGGGACAGCGACTTCTATGGCTACACCTTC
CDR3: CATLRDSDFYGYTF

size: few
D: -
V: TRBV7-2
J: TRBJ1-6
DNA: TGTGCCAGCAGCCCCGGAAGGGTTGGTTCACCCCTCCACTTT
CDR3: CASSPGRVGSPLHF